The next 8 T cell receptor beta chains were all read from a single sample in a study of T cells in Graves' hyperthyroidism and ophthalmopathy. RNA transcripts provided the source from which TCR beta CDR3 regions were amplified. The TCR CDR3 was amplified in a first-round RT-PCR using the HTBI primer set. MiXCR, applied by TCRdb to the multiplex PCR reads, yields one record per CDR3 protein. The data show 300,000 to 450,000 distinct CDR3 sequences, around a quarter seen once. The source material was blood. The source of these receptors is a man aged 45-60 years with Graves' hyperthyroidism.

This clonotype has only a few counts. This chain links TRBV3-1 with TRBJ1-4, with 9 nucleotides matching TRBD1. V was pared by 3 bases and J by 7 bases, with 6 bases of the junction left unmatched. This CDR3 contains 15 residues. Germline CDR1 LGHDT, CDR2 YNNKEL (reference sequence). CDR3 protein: CASSQNRGRGEKLFF. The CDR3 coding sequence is TGTGCCAGCAGCCAGAACAGGGGGCGCGGTGAAAAACTGTTTTTT.

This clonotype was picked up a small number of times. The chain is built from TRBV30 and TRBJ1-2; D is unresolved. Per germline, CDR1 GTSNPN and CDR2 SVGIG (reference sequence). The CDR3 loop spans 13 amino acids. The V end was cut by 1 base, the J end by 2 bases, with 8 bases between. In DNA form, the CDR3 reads TGTGCCTGGAGTGAGGGCTTGAACTATGGCTACACCTTC. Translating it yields CAWSEGLNYGYTF.

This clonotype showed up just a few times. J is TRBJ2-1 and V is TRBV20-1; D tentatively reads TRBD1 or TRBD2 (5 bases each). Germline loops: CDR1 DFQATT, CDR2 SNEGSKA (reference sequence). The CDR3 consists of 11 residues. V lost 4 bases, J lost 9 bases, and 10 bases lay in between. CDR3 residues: CSATGATEQFF. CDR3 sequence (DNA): TGCAGTGCTACCGGGGCGACTGAGCAGTTCTTC.

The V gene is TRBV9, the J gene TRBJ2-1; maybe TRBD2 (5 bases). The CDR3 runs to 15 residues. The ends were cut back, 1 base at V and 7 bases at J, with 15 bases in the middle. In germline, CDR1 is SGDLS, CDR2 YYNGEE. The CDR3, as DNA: TGTGCCAGCAGCGTAAGGAGCGGACCTTGGAATGAGCAGTTCTTC. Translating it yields CASSVRSGPWNEQFF.

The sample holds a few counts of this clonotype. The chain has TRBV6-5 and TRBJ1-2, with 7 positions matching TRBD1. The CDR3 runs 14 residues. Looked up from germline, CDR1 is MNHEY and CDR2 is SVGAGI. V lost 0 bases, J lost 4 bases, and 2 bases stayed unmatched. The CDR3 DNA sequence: TGTGCCAGCAGTTACTCGGACAGGACCTATGGCTACACCTTC. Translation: CASSYSDRTYGYTF.

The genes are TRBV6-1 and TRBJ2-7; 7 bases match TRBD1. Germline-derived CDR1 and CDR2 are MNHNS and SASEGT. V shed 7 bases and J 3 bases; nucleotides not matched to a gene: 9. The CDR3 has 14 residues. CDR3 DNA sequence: TGTGCCAGCACTGGGACAGCAACCCTCTACGAGCAGTACTTC. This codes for CASTGTATLYEQYF.

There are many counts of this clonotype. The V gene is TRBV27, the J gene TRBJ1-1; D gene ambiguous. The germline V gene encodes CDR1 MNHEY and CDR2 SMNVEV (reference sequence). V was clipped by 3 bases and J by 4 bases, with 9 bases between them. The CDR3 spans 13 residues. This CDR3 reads CASSLQGSTEAFF. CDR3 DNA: TGTGCCAGCAGTTTGCAAGGCAGCACTGAAGCTTTCTTT.

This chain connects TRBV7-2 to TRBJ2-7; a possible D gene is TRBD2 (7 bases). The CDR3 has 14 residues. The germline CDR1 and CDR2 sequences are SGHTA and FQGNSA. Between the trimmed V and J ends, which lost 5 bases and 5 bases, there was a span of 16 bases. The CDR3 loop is CASSAWGGAHEQYF. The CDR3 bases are TGTGCCAGCAGCGCCTGGGGGGGGGCCCACGAGCAGTACTTC.